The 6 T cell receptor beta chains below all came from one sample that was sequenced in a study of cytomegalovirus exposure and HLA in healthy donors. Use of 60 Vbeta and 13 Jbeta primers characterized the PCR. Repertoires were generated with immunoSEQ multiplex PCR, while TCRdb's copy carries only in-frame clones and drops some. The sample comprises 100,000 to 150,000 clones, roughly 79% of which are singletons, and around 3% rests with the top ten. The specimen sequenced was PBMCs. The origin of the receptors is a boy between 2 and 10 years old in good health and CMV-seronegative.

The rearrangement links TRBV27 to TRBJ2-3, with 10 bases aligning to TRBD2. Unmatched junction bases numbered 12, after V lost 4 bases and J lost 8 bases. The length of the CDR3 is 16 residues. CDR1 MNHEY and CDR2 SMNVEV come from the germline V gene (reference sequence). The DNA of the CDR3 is TGTGCCAGCAGTTCTTGGACTAGCGGAACCCTAGGTACGCAGTATTTT. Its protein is CASSSWTSGTLGTQYF.

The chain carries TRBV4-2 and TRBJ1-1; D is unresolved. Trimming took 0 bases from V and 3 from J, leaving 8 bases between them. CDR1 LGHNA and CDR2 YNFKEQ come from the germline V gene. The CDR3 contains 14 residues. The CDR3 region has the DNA TGTGCCAGCAGCCAAGATGTGTCCTACACTGAAGCTTTCTTT. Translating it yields CASSQDVSYTEAFF.

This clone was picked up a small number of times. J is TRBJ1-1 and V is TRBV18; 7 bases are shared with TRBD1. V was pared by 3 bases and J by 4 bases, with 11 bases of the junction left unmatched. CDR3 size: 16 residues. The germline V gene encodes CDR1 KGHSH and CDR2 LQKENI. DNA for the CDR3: TGTGCCAGCTCACCGATAGACAGGGCGGATCTCACTGAAGCTTTCTTT. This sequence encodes CASSPIDRADLTEAFF.

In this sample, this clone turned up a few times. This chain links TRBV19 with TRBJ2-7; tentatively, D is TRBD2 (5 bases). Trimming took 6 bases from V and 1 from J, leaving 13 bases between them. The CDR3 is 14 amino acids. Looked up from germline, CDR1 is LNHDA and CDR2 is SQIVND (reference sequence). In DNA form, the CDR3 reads TGTGCCAGTAGCCCTCAAAAGCGGTCCTACGAGCAGTACTTC. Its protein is CASSPQKRSYEQYF.

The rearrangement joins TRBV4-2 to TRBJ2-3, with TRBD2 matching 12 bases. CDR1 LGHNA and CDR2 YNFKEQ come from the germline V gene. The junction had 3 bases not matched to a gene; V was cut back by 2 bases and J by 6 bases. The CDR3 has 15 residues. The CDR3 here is CASSQTSGGRDTQYF. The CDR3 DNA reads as TGTGCCAGCAGCCAAACTAGCGGGGGGAGGGATACGCAGTATTTT.

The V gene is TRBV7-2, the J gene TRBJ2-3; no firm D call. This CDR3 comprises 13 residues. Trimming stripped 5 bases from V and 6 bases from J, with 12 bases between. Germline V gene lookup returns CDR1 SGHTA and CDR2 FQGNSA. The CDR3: CASSPSGSDTQYF. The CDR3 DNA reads TGTGCCAGCAGCCCGTCCGGGTCCGATACGCAGTATTTT.